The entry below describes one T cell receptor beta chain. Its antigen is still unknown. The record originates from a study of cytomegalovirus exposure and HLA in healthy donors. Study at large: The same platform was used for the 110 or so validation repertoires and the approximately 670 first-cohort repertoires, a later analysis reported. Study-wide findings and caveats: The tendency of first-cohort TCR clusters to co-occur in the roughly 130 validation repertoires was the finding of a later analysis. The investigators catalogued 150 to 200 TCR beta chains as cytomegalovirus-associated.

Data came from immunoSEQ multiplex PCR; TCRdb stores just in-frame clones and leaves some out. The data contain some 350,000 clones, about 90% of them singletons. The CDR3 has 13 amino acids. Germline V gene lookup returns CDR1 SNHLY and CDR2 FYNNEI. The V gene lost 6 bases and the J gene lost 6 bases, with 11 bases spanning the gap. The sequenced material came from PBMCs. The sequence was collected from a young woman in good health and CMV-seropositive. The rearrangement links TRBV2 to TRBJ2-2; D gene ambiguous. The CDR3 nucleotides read TGTGCCAGCAGACCTCACCCTCCCGGGGAGCTGTTTTTT. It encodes CASRPHPPGELFF.